The rows below give T cell receptor beta chains drawn from one sample of a study of T cell responses to AZD1222 COVID-19 vaccine. Using immunoSEQ multiplex PCR, the repertoire was profiled, and TCRdb retains in-frame clones only, with some absent. The sample consists of about 73,000 clones, 75% to 90% of them appearing once. The sequencing here drew on peripheral blood, taken 28 days after the second AZD1222 dose. These receptors were taken from an adult who received the AZD1222 COVID-19 vaccine. Both conserved end residues are part of each CDR3. The D gene is left open where the match is weak. Expanded clones get a size class; other rows say once, few or many, or leave the size out.

CDR3 protein,CDR3 DNA,V gene,D gene,J gene,clone size
CASSLTGPGTEAFF,TGTGCCAGCAGCTTGACCGGGCCGGGGACTGAAGCTTTCTTT,TRBV12-1,-,TRBJ1-1,few
CASSLTSFNTGELFF,TGTGCCAGCAGCTTAACTAGCTTTAACACCGGGGAGCTGTTTTTT,TRBV7-2,-,TRBJ2-2,-
CASSSSGQGYF,TGTGCCAGCAGTTCGTCGGGACAGGGGTACTTC,TRBV6-2/TRBV6-3,TRBD1,TRBJ2-7,-
CASKGGHEQFF,TGTGCCAGCAAGGGAGGTCACGAGCAGTTCTTC,TRBV2,-,TRBJ2-1,-
CSARAGPTQYF,TGCAGTGCTAGAGCGGGTCCGACCCAGTACTTC,TRBV20-1,-,TRBJ2-5,-
CASSPVGTGAGGTEAFF,TGTGCCAGCAGCCCTGTTGGGACAGGGGCGGGGGGCACTGAAGCTTTCTTT,TRBV14,TRBD1,TRBJ1-1,once
CASRTPRGRRETQYF,TGTGCAAGTCGCACCCCCCGGGGGCGGCGAGAGACCCAGTACTTC,TRBV12-2,-,TRBJ2-5,-
CACQGDNEKLFF,TGTGCCTGCCAGGGGGATAATGAAAAACTGTTTTTT,TRBV30,TRBD1,TRBJ1-4,once
CASSLGGATGETQYF,TGTGCCAGCAGCTTGGGCGGGGCCACGGGGGAGACCCAGTACTTC,TRBV7-6,-,TRBJ2-5,-
CASSLVVNTGELFF,TGTGCCAGCAGCTTAGTGGTGAACACCGGGGAGCTGTTTTTT,TRBV7-8,-,TRBJ2-2,-
CASSQDWAGGSTDTQYF,TGTGCCAGCAGCCAAGATTGGGCAGGGGGTAGCACAGATACGCAGTATTTT,TRBV3-1/TRBV3-2,TRBD1,TRBJ2-3,-
CASSLRDNYGYTF,TGTGCCAGCAGTTTACGGGATAACTATGGCTACACCTTC,TRBV12-3/TRBV12-4,-,TRBJ1-2,-
CASSIPGVSPLHF,TGTGCCAGTAGTATACCAGGGGTTTCACCCCTCCACTTT,TRBV19,-,TRBJ1-6,-
CASSPGGFVTDTQYF,TGTGCCAGCAGTCCCGGAGGGTTTGTGACAGATACGCAGTATTTT,TRBV28,-,TRBJ2-3,-
CSVDRNTEAFF,TGCAGCGTTGATCGGAACACTGAAGCTTTCTTT,TRBV29-1,-,TRBJ1-1,-
CAISSIDTQYF,TGTGCCATCAGTTCAATAGATACGCAGTATTTT,TRBV10-3,-,TRBJ2-3,-
CASSLAGTGELFF,TGTGCCAGCAGTTTAGCAGGGACCGGGGAGCTGTTTTTT,TRBV27,-,TRBJ2-2,-
CASSQSGTVSRNTIYF,TGTGCCAGCAGCCAAAGTGGGACAGTAAGTCGGAACACCATATATTTT,TRBV4-2,TRBD1,TRBJ1-3,few
CASIPLWQANLMNTEAFF,TGTGCCAGTATTCCACTTTGGCAGGCAAACCTCATGAACACTGAAGCTTTCTTT,TRBV19,-,TRBJ1-1,-
CASSLWGDRAQEKLFF,TGCGCCAGCAGCTTGTGGGGGGACAGGGCGCAAGAAAAACTGTTTTTT,TRBV5-1,TRBD1,TRBJ1-4,-
CASTVGGRGFTEAFF,TGTGCCAGCACCGTAGGGGGCAGGGGCTTCACTGAAGCTTTCTTT,TRBV5-4,TRBD1,TRBJ1-1,-
CASSLTTGRGGYTF,TGCGCCAGCAGCTTGACGACAGGACGAGGTGGCTACACCTTC,TRBV5-1,-,TRBJ1-2,-
CAWTRGVSPLHF,TGTGCCTGGACTCGGGGGGTCTCACCCCTCCACTTT,TRBV30,-,TRBJ1-6,-
CASSPSKRLFF,TGTGCCAGCTCACCATCAAAGAGACTGTTTTTT,TRBV18,-,TRBJ1-4,-
CASSQDLAGVAHEQFF,TGTGCCAGCAGCCAAGACCTAGCGGGAGTTGCCCATGAGCAGTTCTTC,TRBV2,TRBD2,TRBJ2-1,-
CALEAAHYGYTF,TGTGCCTTGGAGGCGGCTCACTATGGCTACACCTTC,TRBV28,-,TRBJ1-2,-
CASSANREAGTQYF,TGTGCCAGCAGCGCAAACCGGGAGGCAGGGACCCAGTACTTC,TRBV9,TRBD2,TRBJ2-5,-
CAWSVQPRGGYTF,TGTGCCTGGAGTGTACAGCCTCGAGGGGGCTACACCTTC,TRBV30,-,TRBJ1-2,-
CASSLGTGSGYTF,TGTGCCAGCAGCTTAGGGACAGGGAGCGGCTACACCTTC,TRBV7-8,TRBD1,TRBJ1-2,-
CASSLSGGYGYTF,TGCGCCAGCAGCTTGTCGGGGGGGTATGGCTACACCTTC,TRBV5-1,-,TRBJ1-2,-
CASSRDLRVGYTF,TGTGCCAGCAGCCGAGACCTCCGGGTCGGCTACACCTTC,TRBV6-2/TRBV6-3,-,TRBJ1-2,once
CASSVTSGGANF,TGTGCCAGCAGCGTGACTAGCGGGGGGGCAAATTTT,TRBV9,TRBD2,TRBJ2-3,-
CASSTQGYEGAQHF,TGTGCCAGTAGCACACAGGGGTATGAGGGGGCCCAGCATTTT,TRBV19,TRBD1,TRBJ1-5,-
CASRSLREQFF,TGTGCCAGCAGGTCTCTGAGAGAGCAGTTCTTC,TRBV6-5,-,TRBJ2-1,-
CANSFAPQREQYF,TGTGCCAACAGTTTCGCCCCCCAGCGCGAGCAGTACTTC,TRBV27,-,TRBJ2-7,-
CASSLGQATNEKLFF,TGTGCCAGCAGCTTGGGACAGGCAACTAATGAAAAACTGTTTTTT,TRBV5-8,-,TRBJ1-4,-
CASSVGPWSLEQYF,TGTGCCAGCAGCGTGGGACCATGGAGCCTCGAGCAGTACTTC,TRBV7-2,-,TRBJ2-7,-
CASSQVRTSNYGYTF,TGCGCCAGCAGCCAAGTGAGGACCTCTAACTATGGCTACACCTTC,TRBV4-3,-,TRBJ1-2,-
CASSLTFSGDSPLHF,TGTGCCAGCAGCTTGACCTTTTCTGGGGATTCACCCCTCCACTTT,TRBV5-5,-,TRBJ1-6,-
CASSPGGRSNTGELFF,TGTGCCAGCAGCCCCGGAGGTAGATCGAACACCGGGGAGCTGTTTTTT,TRBV5-4,-,TRBJ2-2,-